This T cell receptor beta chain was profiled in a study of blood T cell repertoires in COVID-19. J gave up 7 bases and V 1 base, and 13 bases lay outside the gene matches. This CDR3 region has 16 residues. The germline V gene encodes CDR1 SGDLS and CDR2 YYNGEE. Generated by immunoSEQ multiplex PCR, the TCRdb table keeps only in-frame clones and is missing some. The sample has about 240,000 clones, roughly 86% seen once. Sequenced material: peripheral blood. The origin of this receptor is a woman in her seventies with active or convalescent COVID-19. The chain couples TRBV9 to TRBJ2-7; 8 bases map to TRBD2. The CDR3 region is CASSVSAGGPEGEQYF. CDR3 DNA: TGTGCCAGCAGCGTAAGTGCGGGGGGCCCCGAGGGTGAGCAGTACTTC.